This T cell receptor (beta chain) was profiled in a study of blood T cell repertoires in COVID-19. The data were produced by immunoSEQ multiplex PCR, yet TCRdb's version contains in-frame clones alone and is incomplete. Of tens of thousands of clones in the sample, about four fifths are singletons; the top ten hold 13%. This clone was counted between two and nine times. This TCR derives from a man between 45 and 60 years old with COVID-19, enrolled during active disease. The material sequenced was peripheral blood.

DNA for the CDR3: TGTGCCAGCAGCCGATCAATTTCGACAGGGTCTAACTATGGCTACACCTTC. Residues: CASSRSISTGSNYGYTF. The rearrangement links TRBV3-1 (or the pseudogene TRBV3-2) to TRBJ1-2; 7 nucleotides agree with TRBD1. The CDR3 runs 17 residues. Germline V CDR1 and CDR2: LGHDT, YNNKEL (reference sequence). Unmatched junction bases numbered 11, after V lost 4 bases and J lost 0 bases.